This record concerns one T cell receptor beta chain sequence. The target antigen is unknown. There are 14 residues in the CDR3. Looked up from germline, CDR1 is SGHRS and CDR2 is YFSETQ. Trimming cost V 3 bases and J 3 bases, with 12 bases left between them. This specimen comes from a study of T-cell reconstitution after alpha-beta-depleted transplantation in children. Unique molecular identifiers were incorporated during preparation of the TCRbeta library. Using its own MiXCR run on the PCR reads, TCRdb lists one record per CDR3 protein. The sample lists 450,000 to 700,000 distinct CDR3 sequences, 27% occurring once. The study's findings and limits: Several hundred expanded graft clones reportedly supplied alpha-beta T cells about two months after transplant.

This TCR was sampled from a boy younger than two with Wiskott-Aldrich syndrome, due to receive a stem cell transplant. The specimen comprised PBMCs, sampled before TCRalphabeta/CD19-depleted stem cell transplant. This chain connects TRBV5-1 to TRBJ2-5; D might be TRBD1 (5 bases). The CDR3 DNA is TGCGCCAGCAGCTATATACGCAGGGAAGAGACCCAGTACTTC. Translation gives CASSYIRREETQYF.